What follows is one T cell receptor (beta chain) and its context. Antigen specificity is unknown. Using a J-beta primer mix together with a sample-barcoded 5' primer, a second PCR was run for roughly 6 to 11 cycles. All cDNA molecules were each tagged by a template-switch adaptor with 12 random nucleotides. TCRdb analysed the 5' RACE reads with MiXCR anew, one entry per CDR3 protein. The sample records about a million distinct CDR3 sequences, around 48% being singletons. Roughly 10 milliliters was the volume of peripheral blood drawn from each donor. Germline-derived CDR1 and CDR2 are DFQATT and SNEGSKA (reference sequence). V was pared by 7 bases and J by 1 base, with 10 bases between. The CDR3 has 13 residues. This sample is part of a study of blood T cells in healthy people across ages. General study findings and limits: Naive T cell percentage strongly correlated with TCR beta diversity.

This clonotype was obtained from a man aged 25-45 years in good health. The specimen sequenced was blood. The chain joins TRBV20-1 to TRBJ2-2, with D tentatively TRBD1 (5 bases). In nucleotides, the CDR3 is TGCAGTGGGTCAGGGCGGAACACCGGGGAGCTGTTTTTT. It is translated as CSGSGRNTGELFF.